This TCR beta chain was recorded in a study of beta chain features in type 1 diabetes. Across the study: Sorted cells examined across all samples numbered 107,917,701.

One heparinised draw, averaging roughly 0.12 L, was taken per donor. The study, taken as a whole, reports: Shorter TCRB CDR3s, moderately but significantly so, were found in Type 1 diabetes patients in all four CD4+ subsets.

This clone was observed a handful of times. Its matching antigen is unknown. Expressed TCRB transcripts were sequenced because the entire RNA isolate underwent reverse transcription. TCRdb's copy holds only in-frame clones and misses some; the assay was immunoSEQ multiplex PCR. The sample includes roughly 170,000 clones, about an eighth seen only once; the top ten take less than 0.7%. The receptor was isolated from a young woman in good health. Sample: central memory CD4+ T cells from blood.

Written as DNA, the CDR3 is TGTGCCAGCAGCTTAGCCGCTACTAGCGGGAGGGCCTACGAGCAGTACTTC. As protein: CASSLAATSGRAYEQYF. V and J are TRBV7-2 and TRBJ2-7, with TRBD2 matching 13 bases. CDR3 length: 17 amino acids. Germline V CDR1 and CDR2: SGHTA, FQGNSA. J gave up 2 bases and V 0 bases, and 4 bases lay outside the gene matches.